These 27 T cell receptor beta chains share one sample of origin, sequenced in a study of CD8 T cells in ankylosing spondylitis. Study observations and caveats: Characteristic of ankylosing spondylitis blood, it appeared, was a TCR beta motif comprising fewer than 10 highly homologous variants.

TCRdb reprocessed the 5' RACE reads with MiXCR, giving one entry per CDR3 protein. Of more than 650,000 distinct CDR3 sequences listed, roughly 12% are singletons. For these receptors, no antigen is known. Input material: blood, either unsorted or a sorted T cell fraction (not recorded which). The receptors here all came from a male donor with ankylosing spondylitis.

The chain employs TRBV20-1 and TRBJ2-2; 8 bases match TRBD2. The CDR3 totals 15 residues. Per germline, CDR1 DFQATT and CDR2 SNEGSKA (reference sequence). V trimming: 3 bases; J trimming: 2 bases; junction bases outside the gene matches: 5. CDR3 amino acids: CSASRAGANTGELFF. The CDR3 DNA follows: TGCAGTGCTAGTCGAGCGGGGGCCAACACCGGGGAGCTGTTTTTT.

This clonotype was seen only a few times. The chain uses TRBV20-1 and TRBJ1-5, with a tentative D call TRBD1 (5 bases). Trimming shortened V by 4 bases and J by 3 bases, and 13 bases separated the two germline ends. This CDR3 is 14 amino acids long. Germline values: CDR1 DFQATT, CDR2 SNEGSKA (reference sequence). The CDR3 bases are TGCAGTGCTAAACAGGTCCACATCAATCAGCCCCAGCATTTT. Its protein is CSAKQVHINQPQHF.

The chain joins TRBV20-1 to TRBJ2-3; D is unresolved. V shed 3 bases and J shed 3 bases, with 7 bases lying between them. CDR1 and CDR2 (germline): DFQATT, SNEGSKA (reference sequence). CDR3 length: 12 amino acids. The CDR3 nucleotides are TGCAGTGCTAGGCCTCATACAGATACGCAGTATTTT. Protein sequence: CSARPHTDTQYF.

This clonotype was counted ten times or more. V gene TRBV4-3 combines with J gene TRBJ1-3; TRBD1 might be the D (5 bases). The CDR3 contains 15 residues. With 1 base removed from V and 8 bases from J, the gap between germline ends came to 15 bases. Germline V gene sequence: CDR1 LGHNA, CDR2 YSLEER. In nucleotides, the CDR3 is TGCGCCAGCAGCCAAGGTCTGGGGCTCGAGGACACCATATATTTT. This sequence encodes CASSQGLGLEDTIYF.

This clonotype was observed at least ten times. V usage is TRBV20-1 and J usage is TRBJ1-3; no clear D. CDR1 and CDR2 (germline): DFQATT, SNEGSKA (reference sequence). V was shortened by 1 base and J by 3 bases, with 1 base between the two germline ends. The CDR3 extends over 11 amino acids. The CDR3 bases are TGCAGTGCTAGAGTTGGAAACACCATATATTTT. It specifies CSARVGNTIYF.

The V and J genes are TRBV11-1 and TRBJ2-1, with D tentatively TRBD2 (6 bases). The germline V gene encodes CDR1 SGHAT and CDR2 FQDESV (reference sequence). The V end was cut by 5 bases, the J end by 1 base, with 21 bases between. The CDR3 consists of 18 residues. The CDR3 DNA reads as TGTGCCAGCAGCGCGCGGGACGCCGGCTTCCCATCCTACAATGAGCAGTTCTTC. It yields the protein CASSARDAGFPSYNEQFF.

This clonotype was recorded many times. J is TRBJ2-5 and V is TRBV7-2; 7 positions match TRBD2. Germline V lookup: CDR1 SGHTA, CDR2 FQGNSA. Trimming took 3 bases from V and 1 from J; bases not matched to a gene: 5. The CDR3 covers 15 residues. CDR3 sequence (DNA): TGTGCCAGCAGCTTCCAGCGGGGTAGCCAAGAGACCCAGTACTTC. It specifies CASSFQRGSQETQYF. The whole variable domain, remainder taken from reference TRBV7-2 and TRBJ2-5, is GAGVSQSPSNKVTEKGKDVELRCDPISGHTALYWYRQSLGQGLEFLIYFQGNSAPDKSGLPSDRFSAERTGGSVSTLTIQRTQQEDSAVYLCASSFQRGSQETQYFGPGTRLLVL.

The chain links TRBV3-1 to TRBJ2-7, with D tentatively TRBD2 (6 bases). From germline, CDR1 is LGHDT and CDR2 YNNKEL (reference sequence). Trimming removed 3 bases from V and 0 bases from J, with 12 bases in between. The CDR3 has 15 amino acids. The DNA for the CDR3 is TGTGCCAGCAGCCAGGTGGGACTCAGCTCCTACGAGCAGTACTTC. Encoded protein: CASSQVGLSSYEQYF.

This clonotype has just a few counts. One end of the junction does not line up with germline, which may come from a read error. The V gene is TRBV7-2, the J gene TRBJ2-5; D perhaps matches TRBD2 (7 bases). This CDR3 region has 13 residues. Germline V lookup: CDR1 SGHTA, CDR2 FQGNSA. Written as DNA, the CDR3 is TGTGCCAGCAGCTCCCGCGGGGGCCTGAGCCTTTTCTTC. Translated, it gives CASSSRGGLSLFF.

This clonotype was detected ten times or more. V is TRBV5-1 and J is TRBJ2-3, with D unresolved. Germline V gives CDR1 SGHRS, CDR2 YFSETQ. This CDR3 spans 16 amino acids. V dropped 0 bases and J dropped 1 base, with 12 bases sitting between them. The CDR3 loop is CASSLVAVRGTDTQYF. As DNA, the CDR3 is TGCGCCAGCAGCTTGGTGGCAGTTCGTGGCACAGATACGCAGTATTTT.

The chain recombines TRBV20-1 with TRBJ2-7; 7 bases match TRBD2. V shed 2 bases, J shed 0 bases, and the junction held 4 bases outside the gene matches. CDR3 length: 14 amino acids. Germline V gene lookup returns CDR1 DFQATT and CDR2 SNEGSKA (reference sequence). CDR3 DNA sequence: TGCAGTGCTAGACACGGGGGGAACTCCTACGAGCAGTACTTC. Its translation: CSARHGGNSYEQYF.

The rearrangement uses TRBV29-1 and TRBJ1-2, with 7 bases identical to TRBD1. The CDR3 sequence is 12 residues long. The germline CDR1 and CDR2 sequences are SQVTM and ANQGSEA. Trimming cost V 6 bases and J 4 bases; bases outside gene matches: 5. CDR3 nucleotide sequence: TGCAGCGTCGCCGGGACAGCCTATGGCTACACCTTC. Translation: CSVAGTAYGYTF.

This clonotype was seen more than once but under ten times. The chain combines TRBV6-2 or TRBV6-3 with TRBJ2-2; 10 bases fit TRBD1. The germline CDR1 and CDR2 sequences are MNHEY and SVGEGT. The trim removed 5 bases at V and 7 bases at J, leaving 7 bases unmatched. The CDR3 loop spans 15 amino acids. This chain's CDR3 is CASSVRTGGNGELFF. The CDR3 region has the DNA TGTGCCAGCAGTGTCCGGACAGGGGGAAACGGGGAGCTGTTTTTT.

The DNA for the CDR3 is TGTGCCAGCTCGCAACAGGGGAATAATTCACCCCTCCACTTT. Translating gives CASSQQGNNSPLHF. The genes are TRBV2 and TRBJ1-6; 7 nucleotides line up with TRBD1. Germline V gives CDR1 SNHLY, CDR2 FYNNEI. Trimming took 8 bases from V and 5 from J; bases not matched to a gene: 6. This CDR3 has 14 residues.

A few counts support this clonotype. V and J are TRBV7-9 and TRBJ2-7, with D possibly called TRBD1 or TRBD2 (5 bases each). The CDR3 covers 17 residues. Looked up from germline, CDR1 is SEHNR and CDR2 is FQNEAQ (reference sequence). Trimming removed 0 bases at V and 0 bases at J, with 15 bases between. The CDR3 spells CASSLAGGRELSYEQYF. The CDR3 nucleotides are TGTGCCAGCAGCTTAGCCGGAGGCAGGGAACTCTCCTACGAGCAGTACTTC.

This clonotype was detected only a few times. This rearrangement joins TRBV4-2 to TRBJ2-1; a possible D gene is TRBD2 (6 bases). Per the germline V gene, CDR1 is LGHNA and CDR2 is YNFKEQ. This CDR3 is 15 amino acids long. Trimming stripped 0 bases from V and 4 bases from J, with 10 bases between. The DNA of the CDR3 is TGTGCCAGCAGCCAAGAAACCGCGGGATACAATGAGCAGTTCTTC. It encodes CASSQETAGYNEQFF.

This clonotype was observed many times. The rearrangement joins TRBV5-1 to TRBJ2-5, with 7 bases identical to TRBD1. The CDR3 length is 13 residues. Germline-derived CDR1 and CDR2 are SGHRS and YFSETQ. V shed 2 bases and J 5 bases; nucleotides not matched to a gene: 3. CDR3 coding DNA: TGCGCCAGCAGCTTTCAGGGACAGGAGACCCAGTACTTC. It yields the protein CASSFQGQETQYF.

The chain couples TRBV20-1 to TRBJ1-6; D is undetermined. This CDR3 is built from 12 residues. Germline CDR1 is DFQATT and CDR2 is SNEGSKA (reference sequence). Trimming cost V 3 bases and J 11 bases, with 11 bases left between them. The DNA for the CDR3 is TGCAGTGCTAGGAATGAGGGAACACCCCTCCACTTT. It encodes CSARNEGTPLHF.

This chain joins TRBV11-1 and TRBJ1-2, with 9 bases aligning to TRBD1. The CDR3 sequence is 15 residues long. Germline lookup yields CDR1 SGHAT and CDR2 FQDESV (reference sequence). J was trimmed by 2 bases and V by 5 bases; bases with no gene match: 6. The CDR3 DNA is TGTGCCAGCAGCCCGAGTGGACAGGGGAACTATGGCTACACCTTC. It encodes CASSPSGQGNYGYTF.

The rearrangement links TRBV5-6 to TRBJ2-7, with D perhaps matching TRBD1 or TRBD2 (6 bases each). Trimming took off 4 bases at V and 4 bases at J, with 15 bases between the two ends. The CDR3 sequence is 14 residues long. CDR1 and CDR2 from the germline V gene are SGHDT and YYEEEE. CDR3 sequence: CASSPDGGRYEQYF. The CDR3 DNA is TGTGCCAGCAGCCCGGACGGGGGCAGGTACGAGCAGTACTTC.

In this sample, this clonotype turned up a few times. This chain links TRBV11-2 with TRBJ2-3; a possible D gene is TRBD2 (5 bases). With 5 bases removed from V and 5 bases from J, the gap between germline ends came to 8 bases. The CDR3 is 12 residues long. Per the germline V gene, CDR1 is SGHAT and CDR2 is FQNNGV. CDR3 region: CASSRAGDTQYF. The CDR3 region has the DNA TGTGCCAGCAGCCGCGCGGGAGATACGCAGTATTTT.

In DNA form, the CDR3 reads TGTGCCAGCCTATTAGCGGGAGCCCTCTACGAGCAGTACTTC. Its protein is CASLLAGALYEQYF. The J gene is TRBJ2-7, the V gene TRBV2; 9 positions agree with TRBD2. The V gene's germline CDR1 is SNHLY and CDR2 FYNNEI. The V gene end was trimmed by 8 bases and the J gene end by 3 bases; junction bases not matched to a gene: 8. This CDR3 spans 14 amino acids.

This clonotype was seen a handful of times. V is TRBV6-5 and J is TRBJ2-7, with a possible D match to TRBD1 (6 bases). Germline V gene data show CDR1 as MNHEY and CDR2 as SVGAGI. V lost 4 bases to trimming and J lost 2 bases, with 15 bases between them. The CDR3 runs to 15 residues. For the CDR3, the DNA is TGTGCCAGCAGTTCACAGGGATCCCCCACCTACGAGCAGTACTTC. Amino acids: CASSSQGSPTYEQYF.

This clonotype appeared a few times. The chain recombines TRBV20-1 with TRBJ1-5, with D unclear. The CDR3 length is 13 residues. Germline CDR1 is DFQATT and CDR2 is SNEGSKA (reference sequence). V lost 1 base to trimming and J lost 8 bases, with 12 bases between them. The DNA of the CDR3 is TGCAGTGCTAGAGGCCCTCCAGGCGAGCCCCAGCATTTT. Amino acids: CSARGPPGEPQHF.

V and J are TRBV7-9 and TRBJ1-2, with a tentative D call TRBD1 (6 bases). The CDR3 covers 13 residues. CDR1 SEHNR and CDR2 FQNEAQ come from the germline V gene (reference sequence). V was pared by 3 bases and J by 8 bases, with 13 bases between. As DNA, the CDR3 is TGTGCCAGCAGCTTTTCCTCAGGGGAAGGCTACACCTTC. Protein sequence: CASSFSSGEGYTF.

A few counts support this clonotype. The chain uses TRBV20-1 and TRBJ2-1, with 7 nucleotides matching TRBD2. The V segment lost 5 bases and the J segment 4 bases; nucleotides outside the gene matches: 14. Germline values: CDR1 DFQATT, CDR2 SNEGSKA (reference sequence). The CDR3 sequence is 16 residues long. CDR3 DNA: TGCAGTGCTCATACGGCGATCGCGGGAGCATACAATGAGCAGTTCTTC. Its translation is CSAHTAIAGAYNEQFF.

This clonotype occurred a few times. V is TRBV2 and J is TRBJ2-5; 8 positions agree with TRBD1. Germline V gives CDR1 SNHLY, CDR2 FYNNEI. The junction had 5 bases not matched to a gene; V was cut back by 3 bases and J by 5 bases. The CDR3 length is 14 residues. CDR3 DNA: TGTGCCAGCAGTGAGGGGACAGGACCTGAGACCCAGTACTTC. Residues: CASSEGTGPETQYF.